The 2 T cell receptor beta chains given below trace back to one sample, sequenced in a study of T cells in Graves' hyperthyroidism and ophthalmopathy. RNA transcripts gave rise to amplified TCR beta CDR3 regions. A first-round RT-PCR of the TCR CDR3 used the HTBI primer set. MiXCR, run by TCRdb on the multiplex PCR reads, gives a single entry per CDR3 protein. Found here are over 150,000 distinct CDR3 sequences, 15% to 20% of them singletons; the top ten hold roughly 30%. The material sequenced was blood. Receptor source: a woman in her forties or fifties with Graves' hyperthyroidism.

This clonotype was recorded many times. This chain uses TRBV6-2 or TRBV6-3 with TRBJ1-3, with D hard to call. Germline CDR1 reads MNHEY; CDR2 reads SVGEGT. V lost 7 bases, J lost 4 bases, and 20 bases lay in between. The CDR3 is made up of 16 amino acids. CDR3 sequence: CASNEILEGSGNTIYF. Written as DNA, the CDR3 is TGTGCCAGCAACGAAATCCTCGAGGGATCCGGAAACACCATATATTTT.

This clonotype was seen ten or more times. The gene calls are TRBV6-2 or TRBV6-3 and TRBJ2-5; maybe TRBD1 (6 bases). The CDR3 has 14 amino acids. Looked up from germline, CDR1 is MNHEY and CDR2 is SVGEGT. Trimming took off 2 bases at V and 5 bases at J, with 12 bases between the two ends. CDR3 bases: TGTGCCAGCAGTTACGGGGGCTCTAGGGAGACCCAGTACTTC. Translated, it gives CASSYGGSRETQYF.